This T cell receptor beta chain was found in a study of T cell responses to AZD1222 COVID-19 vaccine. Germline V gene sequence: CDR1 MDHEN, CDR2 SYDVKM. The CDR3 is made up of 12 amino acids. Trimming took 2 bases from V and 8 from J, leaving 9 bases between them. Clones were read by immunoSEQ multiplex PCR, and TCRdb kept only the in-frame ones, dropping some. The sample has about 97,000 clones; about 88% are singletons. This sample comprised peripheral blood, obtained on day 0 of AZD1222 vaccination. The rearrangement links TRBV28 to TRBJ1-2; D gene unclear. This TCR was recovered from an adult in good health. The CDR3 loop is CASSLGRGGYTF. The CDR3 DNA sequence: TGTGCCAGCAGTTTAGGACGCGGGGGCTACACCTTC.